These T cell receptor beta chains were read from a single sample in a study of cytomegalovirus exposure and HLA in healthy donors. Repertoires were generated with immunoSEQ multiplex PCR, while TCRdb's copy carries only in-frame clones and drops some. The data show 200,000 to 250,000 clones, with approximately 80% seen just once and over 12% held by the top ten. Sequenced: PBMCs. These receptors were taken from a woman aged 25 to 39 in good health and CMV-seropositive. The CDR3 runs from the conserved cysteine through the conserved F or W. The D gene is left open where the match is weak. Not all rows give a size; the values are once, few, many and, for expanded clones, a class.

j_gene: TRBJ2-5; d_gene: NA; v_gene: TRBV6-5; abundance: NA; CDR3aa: CASRRGRLVAETQYF; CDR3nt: TGTGCCAGCAGGAGGGGGAGGCTCGTCGCCGAGACCCAGTACTTC
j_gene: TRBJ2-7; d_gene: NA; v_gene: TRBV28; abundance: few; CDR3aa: CASSFGTTAYEQYF; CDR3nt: TGTGCCAGCAGTTTCGGGACAACCGCCTACGAGCAGTACTTC
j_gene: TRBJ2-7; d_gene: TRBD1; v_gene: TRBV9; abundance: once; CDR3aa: CASSPRTGSSYEQYF; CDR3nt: TGTGCCAGCAGCCCCCGGACAGGGAGCTCCTACGAGCAGTACTTC
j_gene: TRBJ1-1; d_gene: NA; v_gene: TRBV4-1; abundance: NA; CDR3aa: CASSPNIGVTNTEAFF; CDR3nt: TGCGCCAGCAGCCCGAACATCGGCGTGACGAACACTGAAGCTTTCTTT
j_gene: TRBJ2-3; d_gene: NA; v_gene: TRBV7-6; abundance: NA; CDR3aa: CASSLEGERGDTQYF; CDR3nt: TGTGCCAGCAGCTTAGAAGGGGAGAGGGGAGATACGCAGTATTTT
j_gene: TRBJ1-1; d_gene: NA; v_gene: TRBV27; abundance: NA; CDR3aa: CASSLIPALVTEAFF; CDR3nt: TGTGCCAGCAGTTTGATTCCCGCCTTGGTCACTGAAGCTTTCTTT
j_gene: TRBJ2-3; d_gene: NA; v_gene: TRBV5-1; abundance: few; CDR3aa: CASSYNTDTQYF; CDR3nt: TGCGCCAGCAGCTACAACACAGATACGCAGTATTTT
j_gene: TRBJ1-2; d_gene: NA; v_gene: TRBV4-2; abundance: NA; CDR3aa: CASSQEGQAYGYTF; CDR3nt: TGTGCCAGCAGCCAAGAGGGGCAGGCCTATGGCTACACCTTC
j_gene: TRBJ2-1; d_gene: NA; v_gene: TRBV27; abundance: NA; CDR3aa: CASSLSRGDSYNEQFF; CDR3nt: TGTGCCAGCAGTTTAAGCAGGGGCGACTCCTACAATGAGCAGTTCTTC
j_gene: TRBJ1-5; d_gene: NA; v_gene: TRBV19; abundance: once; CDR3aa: CASSTGRNQPQHF; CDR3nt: TGTGCCAGTAGCACAGGTAGGAATCAGCCCCAGCATTTT
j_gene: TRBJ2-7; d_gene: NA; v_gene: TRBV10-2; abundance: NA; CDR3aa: CASSESVSYEQYF; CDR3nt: TGCGCCAGCAGTGAGTCGGTCAGCTACGAGCAGTACTTC
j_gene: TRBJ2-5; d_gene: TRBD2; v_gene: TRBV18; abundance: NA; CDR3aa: CASSPGLAGEETQYF; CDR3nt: TGTGCCAGCTCACCGGGACTAGCGGGAGAGGAGACCCAGTACTTC
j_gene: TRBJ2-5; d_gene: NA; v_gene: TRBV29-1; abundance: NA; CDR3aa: CSVEYSGDQETQYF; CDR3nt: TGCAGCGTTGAATATTCGGGGGATCAAGAGACCCAGTACTTC
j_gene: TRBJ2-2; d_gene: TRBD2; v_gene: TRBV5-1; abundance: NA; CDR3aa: CASSLGSGLAGALGTGELFF; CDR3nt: TGCGCCAGCAGCTTGGGCTCGGGACTAGCGGGAGCTTTGGGGACCGGGGAGCTGTTTTTT
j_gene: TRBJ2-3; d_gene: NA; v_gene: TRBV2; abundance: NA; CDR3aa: CASSDGPQGYLTDTQYF; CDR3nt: TGTGCCAGCAGTGATGGCCCCCAAGGTTACCTAACAGATACGCAGTATTTT
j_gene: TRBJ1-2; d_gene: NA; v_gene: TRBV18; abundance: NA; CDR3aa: CASSPRDSDYGYTF; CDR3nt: TGTGCCAGCTCACCAAGGGATTCGGACTATGGCTACACCTTC
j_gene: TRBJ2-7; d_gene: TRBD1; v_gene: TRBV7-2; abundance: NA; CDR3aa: CASSSRGTAPYEQYF; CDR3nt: TGTGCCAGCAGCTCAAGGGGGACAGCACCCTACGAGCAGTACTTC
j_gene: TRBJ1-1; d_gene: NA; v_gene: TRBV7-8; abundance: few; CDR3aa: CASSLARQVNTEAFF; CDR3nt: TGTGCCAGCAGCTTAGCGCGGCAGGTGAACACTGAAGCTTTCTTT
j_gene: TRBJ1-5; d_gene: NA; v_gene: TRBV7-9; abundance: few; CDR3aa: CASSLGNQPQHF; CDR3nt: TGTGCCAGCAGCTTGGGGAATCAGCCCCAGCATTTT
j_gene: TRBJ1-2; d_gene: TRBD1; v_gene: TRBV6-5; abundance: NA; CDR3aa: CASSTGQPHGYTF; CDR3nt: TGTGCCAGCAGTACGGGACAGCCGCATGGCTACACCTTC
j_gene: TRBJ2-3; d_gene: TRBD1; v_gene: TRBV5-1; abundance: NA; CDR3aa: CASSLGTGDTDTQYF; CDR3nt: TGCGCCAGCAGCTTGGGGACAGGGGACACAGATACGCAGTATTTT
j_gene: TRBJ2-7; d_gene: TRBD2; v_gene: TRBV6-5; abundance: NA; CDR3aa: CASSQTAGGMYEQYF; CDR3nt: TGTGCCAGCAGTCAAACAGCGGGAGGGATGTACGAGCAGTACTTC
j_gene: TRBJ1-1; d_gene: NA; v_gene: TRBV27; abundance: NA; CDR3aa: CASRSSLNTEAFF; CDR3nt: TGTGCCAGCAGATCCTCCCTGAACACTGAAGCTTTCTTT
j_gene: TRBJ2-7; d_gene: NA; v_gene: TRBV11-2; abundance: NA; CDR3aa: CASSLVPAGIYEQYF; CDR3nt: TGTGCCAGCAGCTTAGTCCCCGCAGGAATCTACGAGCAGTACTTC
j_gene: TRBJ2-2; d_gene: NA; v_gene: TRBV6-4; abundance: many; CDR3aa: CASSDSPRGAGTGELFF; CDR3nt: TGTGCCAGCAGTGACTCTCCCCGGGGCGCGGGGACCGGGGAGCTGTTTTTT
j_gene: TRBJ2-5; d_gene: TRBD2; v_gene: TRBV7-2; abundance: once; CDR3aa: CASSLAWTSGGETQYF; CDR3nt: TGTGCCAGCAGCTTGGCCTGGACTAGCGGGGGGGAGACCCAGTACTTC
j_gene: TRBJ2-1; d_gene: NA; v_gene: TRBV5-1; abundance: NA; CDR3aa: CASSLAYDNEQFF; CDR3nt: TGCGCCAGCAGCTTGGCCTATGACAATGAGCAGTTCTTC
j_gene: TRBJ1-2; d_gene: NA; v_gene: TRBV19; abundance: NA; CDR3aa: CASSILTDSSNYGYTF; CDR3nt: TGTGCCAGTAGTATTCTCACAGATTCGTCTAACTATGGCTACACCTTC
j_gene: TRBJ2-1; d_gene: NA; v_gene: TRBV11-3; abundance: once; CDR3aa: CASSLVGSDEQFF; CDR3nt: TGTGCCAGCAGCCTCGTTGGGTCCGATGAGCAGTTCTTC
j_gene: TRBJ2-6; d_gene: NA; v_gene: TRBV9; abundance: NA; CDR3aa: CASSVQDSSGANVLTF; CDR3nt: TGTGCCAGCAGCGTACAGGACAGCTCTGGGGCCAACGTCCTGACTTTC
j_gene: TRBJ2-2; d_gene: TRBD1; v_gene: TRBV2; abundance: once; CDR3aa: CARLDRATGELFF; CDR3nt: TGTGCCAGATTGGACAGGGCCACCGGGGAGCTGTTTTTT
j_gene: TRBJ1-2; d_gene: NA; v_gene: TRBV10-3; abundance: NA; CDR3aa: CAISDVGESYGYTF; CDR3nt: TGTGCCATCAGTGATGTGGGGGAGAGCTATGGCTACACCTTC
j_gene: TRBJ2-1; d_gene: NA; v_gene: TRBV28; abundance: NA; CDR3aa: CASSYGFTEQFF; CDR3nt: TGTGCCAGCAGTTATGGATTTACAGAGCAGTTCTTC
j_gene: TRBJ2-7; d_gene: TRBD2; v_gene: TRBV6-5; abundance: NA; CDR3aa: CASRRENGEQYF; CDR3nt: TGTGCCAGCCGGCGGGAGAACGGCGAGCAGTACTTC